Listed below are T cell receptor beta chains from one sample, sequenced in a study of shared clonotypes between healthy human individuals. Sequenced by immunoSEQ multiplex PCR; TCRdb stores in-frame clones only, minus some. The table includes some 500,000 clones, less than 96% detected once. Sample: naive CD4+ T cells sorted from blood. These receptors all stem from a woman in her 30s in good health. CDR3s include the opening cysteine and the closing phenylalanine or tryptophan. A D gene is named only where the DNA matches it firmly. Size is omitted from some rows. Given values are once, few, many or a class for expanded clones.

CDR3 length: 14; clone size: .; J gene: TRBJ2-1; V gene: TRBV6-1; D gene: TRBD1; CDR3 protein: CASRPDRVNNEQFF; CDR3 DNA: TGTGCCAGCAGGCCGGACAGGGTAAACAATGAGCAGTTCTTC
CDR3 length: 13; clone size: once; J gene: TRBJ1-2; V gene: TRBV25-1; D gene: .; CDR3 protein: CASSEGGDYGYTF; CDR3 DNA: TGTGCCAGCAGCGAGGGGGGGGACTATGGCTACACCTTC
CDR3 length: 13; clone size: .; J gene: TRBJ2-7; V gene: TRBV9; D gene: .; CDR3 protein: CASSVGSRYEQYF; CDR3 DNA: TGTGCCAGCAGCGTAGGTAGCCGCTACGAGCAGTACTTC
CDR3 length: 17; clone size: .; J gene: TRBJ2-1; V gene: TRBV7-3; D gene: TRBD2; CDR3 protein: CASSSTPGTSGGNEQFF; CDR3 DNA: TGTGCCAGCAGCTCGACGCCCGGGACTAGCGGAGGAAATGAGCAGTTCTTC
CDR3 length: 15; clone size: .; J gene: TRBJ2-7; V gene: TRBV5-5; D gene: .; CDR3 protein: CASSLAGTFNYEQYF; CDR3 DNA: TGTGCCAGCAGCTTGGCTGGCACCTTCAACTACGAGCAGTACTTC
CDR3 length: 20; clone size: once; J gene: TRBJ2-6; V gene: TRBV28; D gene: TRBD2; CDR3 protein: CASSSHPGLAGGTGANVLTF; CDR3 DNA: TGTGCCAGCAGTTCCCACCCCGGACTAGCGGGAGGTACTGGGGCCAACGTCCTGACTTTC
CDR3 length: 15; clone size: .; J gene: TRBJ2-7; V gene: TRBV5-1; D gene: TRBD2; CDR3 protein: CASSPGLARATEQYF; CDR3 DNA: TGCGCCAGCAGCCCAGGACTAGCTCGGGCTACCGAGCAGTACTTC
CDR3 length: 15; clone size: few; J gene: TRBJ1-5; V gene: TRBV9; D gene: .; CDR3 protein: CASSVGQIPNQPQHF; CDR3 DNA: TGTGCCAGCAGCGTTGGACAGATTCCCAATCAGCCCCAGCATTTT
CDR3 length: 15; clone size: .; J gene: TRBJ2-7; V gene: TRBV19; D gene: TRBD2; CDR3 protein: CASRPTSGEAYEQYF; CDR3 DNA: TGTGCCAGTAGACCTACTAGCGGCGAAGCCTACGAGCAGTACTTC
CDR3 length: 15; clone size: .; J gene: TRBJ2-7; V gene: TRBV6-4; D gene: TRBD2; CDR3 protein: CASSSQLAETYEQYF; CDR3 DNA: TGTGCCAGCAGTTCGCAGCTAGCGGAAACCTACGAGCAGTACTTC
CDR3 length: 16; clone size: .; J gene: TRBJ1-1; V gene: TRBV7-9; D gene: .; CDR3 protein: CASSLEARARSTEAFF; CDR3 DNA: TGTGCCAGCAGCTTAGAGGCTAGGGCGCGTAGCACTGAAGCTTTCTTT
CDR3 length: 12; clone size: .; J gene: TRBJ2-7; V gene: TRBV5-5; D gene: .; CDR3 protein: CASSPQGYEQYF; CDR3 DNA: TGTGCCAGCAGCCCACAGGGCTACGAGCAGTACTTC
CDR3 length: 15; clone size: .; J gene: TRBJ2-2; V gene: TRBV10-3; D gene: TRBD1; CDR3 protein: CAISRTGGSTGELFF; CDR3 DNA: TGTGCCATCAGTCGGACAGGGGGTTCAACCGGGGAGCTGTTTTTT
CDR3 length: 20; clone size: .; J gene: TRBJ2-3; V gene: TRBV15; D gene: TRBD2; CDR3 protein: CATSIGLRTSGSYYTDTQYF; CDR3 DNA: TGTGCCACCAGCATCGGACTGAGGACTAGCGGGAGCTATTACACAGATACGCAGTATTTT
CDR3 length: 17; clone size: .; J gene: TRBJ1-1; V gene: TRBV27; D gene: TRBD1; CDR3 protein: CASKTWTGGEPNTEAFF; CDR3 DNA: TGTGCCAGCAAAACTTGGACAGGGGGCGAACCGAACACTGAAGCTTTCTTT
CDR3 length: 13; clone size: .; J gene: TRBJ2-7; V gene: TRBV10-2; D gene: .; CDR3 protein: CASWVGDSYEQYF; CDR3 DNA: TGCGCCAGCTGGGTGGGGGATTCCTACGAGCAGTACTTC
CDR3 length: 12; clone size: .; J gene: TRBJ2-7; V gene: TRBV29-1; D gene: .; CDR3 protein: CSVSQGRYEQYF; CDR3 DNA: TGCAGCGTTTCTCAGGGGAGGTACGAGCAGTACTTC
CDR3 length: 13; clone size: .; J gene: TRBJ1-2; V gene: TRBV11-2; D gene: .; CDR3 protein: CASSSPAGDGYTF; CDR3 DNA: TGTGCCAGCAGTTCCCCGGCCGGTGATGGCTACACCTTC
CDR3 length: 17; clone size: .; J gene: TRBJ2-7; V gene: TRBV19; D gene: TRBD2; CDR3 protein: CASSSGLAGGPTYEQYF; CDR3 DNA: TGTGCCAGTAGTTCAGGACTAGCGGGAGGCCCCACCTACGAGCAGTACTTC
CDR3 length: 14; clone size: .; J gene: TRBJ1-4; V gene: TRBV30; D gene: TRBD1; CDR3 protein: CAWTGQGAYEKLFF; CDR3 DNA: TGTGCCTGGACAGGACAGGGGGCCTATGAAAAACTGTTTTTT
CDR3 length: 15; clone size: .; J gene: TRBJ1-1; V gene: TRBV6-5; D gene: .; CDR3 protein: CASSFGGYMNTEAFF; CDR3 DNA: TGTGCCAGCAGTTTTGGGGGATACATGAACACTGAAGCTTTCTTT
CDR3 length: 15; clone size: .; J gene: TRBJ2-1; V gene: TRBV18; D gene: .; CDR3 protein: CASSPAGYFYNEQFF; CDR3 DNA: TGTGCCAGCTCACCAGCGGGGTACTTCTACAATGAGCAGTTCTTC
CDR3 length: 13; clone size: .; J gene: TRBJ2-7; V gene: TRBV10-2; D gene: .; CDR3 protein: CASSDGTGYEQYF; CDR3 DNA: TGCGCCAGCAGTGACGGGACTGGCTACGAGCAGTACTTC
CDR3 length: 17; clone size: .; J gene: TRBJ2-7; V gene: TRBV27; D gene: TRBD1; CDR3 protein: CASSEDRLRDSSYEQYF; CDR3 DNA: TGTGCCAGCAGCGAGGACCGACTCCGGGACAGCTCCTACGAGCAGTACTTC
CDR3 length: 15; clone size: .; J gene: TRBJ2-3; V gene: TRBV9; D gene: .; CDR3 protein: CASSVALRSTDTQYF; CDR3 DNA: TGTGCCAGCAGCGTAGCTTTGCGGAGCACAGATACGCAGTATTTT
CDR3 length: 15; clone size: .; J gene: TRBJ1-3; V gene: TRBV10-3; D gene: .; CDR3 protein: CAISAGGLAGNTIYF; CDR3 DNA: TGTGCCATCAGCGCCGGGGGATTAGCTGGAAACACCATATATTTT
CDR3 length: 10; clone size: .; J gene: TRBJ2-1; V gene: TRBV28; D gene: .; CDR3 protein: CASSRQDQFF; CDR3 DNA: TGTGCCAGCAGTCGACAGGATCAGTTCTTC
CDR3 length: 15; clone size: once; J gene: TRBJ2-3; V gene: TRBV6-1; D gene: .; CDR3 protein: CAGSPRGPSTDTQYF; CDR3 DNA: TGTGCCGGCAGCCCTAGGGGCCCGAGCACAGATACGCAGTATTTT
CDR3 length: 13; clone size: .; J gene: TRBJ1-1; V gene: TRBV6-5; D gene: .; CDR3 protein: CASSYRQNTEAFF; CDR3 DNA: TGTGCCAGCAGTTACCGGCAGAACACTGAAGCTTTCTTT
CDR3 length: 15; clone size: .; J gene: TRBJ2-7; V gene: TRBV27; D gene: TRBD1; CDR3 protein: CASSPGDRVWYEQYF; CDR3 DNA: TGTGCCAGCAGCCCCGGGGACAGGGTTTGGTACGAGCAGTACTTC
CDR3 length: 14; clone size: .; J gene: TRBJ1-1; V gene: TRBV28; D gene: .; CDR3 protein: CASSFSNRVGEAFF; CDR3 DNA: TGTGCCAGCAGTTTCTCAAACAGGGTGGGTGAAGCTTTCTTT
CDR3 length: 15; clone size: .; J gene: TRBJ2-7; V gene: TRBV15; D gene: .; CDR3 protein: CATSRDLGQYREQYF; CDR3 DNA: TGTGCCACCAGCAGAGATTTAGGTCAATATCGCGAGCAGTACTTC
CDR3 length: 15; clone size: .; J gene: TRBJ2-3; V gene: TRBV5-1; D gene: .; CDR3 protein: CASSRTGGVTDTQYF; CDR3 DNA: TGCGCCAGCAGCCGTACAGGGGGGGTCACAGATACGCAGTATTTT
CDR3 length: 15; clone size: once; J gene: TRBJ1-2; V gene: TRBV15; D gene: .; CDR3 protein: CATSRGEHTSYGYTF; CDR3 DNA: TGTGCCACCAGCAGAGGGGAGCATACCTCCTATGGCTACACCTTC
CDR3 length: 17; clone size: .; J gene: TRBJ1-5; V gene: TRBV2; D gene: TRBD1; CDR3 protein: CASSEGWGTGGSQPQHF; CDR3 DNA: TGTGCCAGCAGTGAAGGGTGGGGGACAGGGGGCTCTCAGCCCCAGCATTTT
CDR3 length: 15; clone size: .; J gene: TRBJ2-1; V gene: TRBV6-5; D gene: .; CDR3 protein: CASRPGTSFYNEQFF; CDR3 DNA: TGTGCCAGCAGACCAGGGACTTCCTTCTACAATGAGCAGTTCTTC
CDR3 length: 16; clone size: .; J gene: TRBJ2-7; V gene: TRBV4-2; D gene: TRBD2; CDR3 protein: CASSQGTSGRSYEQYF; CDR3 DNA: TGTGCCAGCAGCCAAGGGACTAGCGGTCGTTCCTACGAGCAGTACTTC
CDR3 length: 12; clone size: .; J gene: TRBJ2-2; V gene: TRBV19; D gene: TRBD1; CDR3 protein: CAKTGKVGELFF; CDR3 DNA: TGTGCCAAGACAGGGAAAGTCGGGGAGCTGTTTTTT
CDR3 length: 14; clone size: .; J gene: TRBJ2-7; V gene: TRBV2; D gene: TRBD1; CDR3 protein: CASRRGQHSYEQYF; CDR3 DNA: TGTGCCAGCAGGAGGGGACAGCACTCCTACGAGCAGTACTTC
CDR3 length: 14; clone size: few; J gene: TRBJ2-7; V gene: TRBV28; D gene: .; CDR3 protein: CASSLDALGYEQYF; CDR3 DNA: TGTGCCAGCAGTTTAGACGCTTTGGGGTACGAGCAGTACTTC
CDR3 length: 13; clone size: .; J gene: TRBJ1-1; V gene: TRBV28; D gene: .; CDR3 protein: CASSSTINTEAFF; CDR3 DNA: TGTGCCAGCAGCAGCACAATTAACACTGAAGCTTTCTTT
CDR3 length: 15; clone size: .; J gene: TRBJ1-4; V gene: TRBV5-6; D gene: .; CDR3 protein: CASSLAAGANEKLFF; CDR3 DNA: TGTGCCAGCAGCTTGGCGGCAGGGGCGAATGAAAAACTGTTTTTT
CDR3 length: 13; clone size: .; J gene: TRBJ1-5; V gene: TRBV19; D gene: TRBD1; CDR3 protein: CAGGQGGDQPQHF; CDR3 DNA: TGTGCCGGTGGACAGGGGGGGGATCAGCCCCAGCATTTT
CDR3 length: 15; clone size: .; J gene: TRBJ2-5; V gene: TRBV5-1; D gene: TRBD1; CDR3 protein: CASSPTTGAGETQYF; CDR3 DNA: TGCGCCAGCAGCCCTACTACAGGGGCGGGAGAGACCCAGTACTTC